Listed below are T cell receptor beta chains from one sample, sequenced in a study of T cell responses to AZD1222 COVID-19 vaccine. Assay used: immunoSEQ multiplex PCR; TCRdb lists only in-frame clones, some missing. This sample has about 130,000 clones, with 91% found just once. The starting material was peripheral blood, obtained 28 days after the second AZD1222 dose. Source of these receptors: an adult who received the AZD1222 COVID-19 vaccine. The CDR3 runs from the conserved cysteine through the conserved F or W. The order of the fields is V gene, clone size, D gene, J gene, CDR3 protein, CDR3 DNA. D genes are given only for firm matches. Expanded clones get a size class; other rows say once, few or many, or leave the size out.

TRBV11-2	once	TRBD2	TRBJ2-1	CASSLLGTSGRAYNEQFF	TGTGCCAGCAGCTTACTCGGGACTAGCGGGAGGGCCTACAATGAGCAGTTCTTC
TRBV2	NA	NA	TRBJ1-5	CASRGFGAPQHF	TGTGCCAGCAGGGGCTTCGGGGCGCCCCAGCATTTT
TRBV7-2	NA	NA	TRBJ1-2	CASSLDYGVLYGYTF	TGTGCCAGCAGCTTAGATTACGGGGTCCTCTATGGCTACACCTTC
TRBV12-5	NA	NA	TRBJ2-2	CASGLRLSGTGELFF	TGTGCTAGTGGTTTGCGGCTATCGGGCACCGGGGAGCTGTTTTTT
TRBV4-1	NA	NA	TRBJ2-7	CASSHGYKAEQYF	TGCGCCAGCAGCCATGGCTACAAAGCCGAGCAGTACTTC
TRBV27	NA	NA	TRBJ1-5	CASSPGPRRAYSNQPQHF	TGTGCCAGCAGTCCCGGCCCCCGGAGGGCGTATAGCAATCAGCCCCAGCATTTT
TRBV11-2	NA	NA	TRBJ1-2	CASSEDRNYGYTF	TGTGCCAGCTCGGAGGACAGAAACTATGGCTACACCTTC
TRBV28	NA	NA	TRBJ1-6	CASSFASSPLHF	TGTGCCAGCAGTTTCGCAAGCTCACCCCTCCACTTT
TRBV5-6	NA	NA	TRBJ2-2	CASSLGGFTGELFF	TGTGCCAGCAGCTTGGGGGGATTCACCGGGGAGCTGTTTTTT
TRBV5-1	NA	NA	TRBJ1-1	CASSPNIPNTEAFF	TGCGCCAGCAGCCCTAACATACCGAACACTGAAGCTTTCTTT
TRBV7-9	few	NA	TRBJ1-2	CASSLQGSRDGYTF	TGTGCCAGCAGCCTACAGGGTAGTCGAGATGGCTACACCTTC
TRBV5-6	NA	TRBD1	TRBJ1-4	CASSLGPGGNEKLFF	TGTGCCAGCAGCTTGGGACCAGGGGGTAATGAAAAACTGTTTTTT
TRBV24-1	NA	TRBD2	TRBJ2-3	CATSDSGRGGTDTQYF	TGTGCCACCAGTGATTCTGGGCGGGGGGGCACAGATACGCAGTATTTT
TRBV11-2	NA	NA	TRBJ2-2	CASSLGLHTGELFF	TGTGCCAGCAGCTTGGGGCTTCACACCGGGGAGCTGTTTTTT
TRBV6-5	NA	TRBD1	TRBJ1-2	CASSRGTGGAYGYTF	TGTGCCAGCAGTCGTGGGACAGGGGGAGCCTATGGCTACACCTTC
TRBV30	NA	NA	TRBJ2-6	CAWATPANVLTF	TGTGCCTGGGCTACGCCGGCCAACGTCCTGACTTTC
TRBV11-3	once	TRBD1	TRBJ2-3	CASSYRQGAQDTQYF	TGTGCCAGCAGCTACAGACAGGGGGCACAAGATACGCAGTATTTT
TRBV19	NA	TRBD1	TRBJ1-6	CASSTGRGSPLHF	TGTGCCAGTTCGACAGGGAGGGGTTCACCCCTCCACTTT
TRBV6-5	NA	NA	TRBJ1-3	CASTGQGFGNTIYF	TGTGCCAGCACCGGCCAGGGATTCGGAAACACCATATATTTT
TRBV4-1	NA	NA	TRBJ1-3	CASRPTGISGNTIYF	TGCGCCAGCAGGCCCACAGGAATCTCTGGAAACACCATATATTTT
TRBV12-5	once	TRBD1	TRBJ1-5	CASGSTYRGLAGDQPQHF	TGTGCTAGTGGTTCGACCTACAGGGGGCTAGCCGGGGATCAGCCCCAGCATTTT
TRBV3-1/TRBV3-2	NA	NA	TRBJ1-5	CASSQVPGDNQPQHF	TGTGCCAGCAGCCAAGTCCCAGGCGACAATCAGCCCCAGCATTTT
TRBV7-9	NA	NA	TRBJ1-4	CASSSEPILRDATNEKLFF	TGTGCCAGCAGCTCAGAACCCATACTAAGGGACGCGACTAATGAAAAACTGTTTTTT
TRBV20-1	NA	TRBD2	TRBJ2-1	CSASERDYSNEQFF	TGCAGTGCTAGTGAACGGGACTACTCGAATGAGCAGTTCTTC
TRBV6-4	few	TRBD1	TRBJ1-2	CASSPQGANDGYTF	TGTGCCAGCAGTCCACAGGGGGCTAACGATGGCTACACCTTC
TRBV6-5	NA	NA	TRBJ1-1	CASSPTVRNTEAFF	TGTGCCAGCAGCCCGACAGTCAGGAACACTGAAGCTTTCTTT
TRBV19	NA	NA	TRBJ1-2	CASSIVGRATGYTF	TGTGCCAGTAGTATAGTAGGCAGGGCAACTGGCTACACCTTC
TRBV5-1	NA	NA	TRBJ1-1	CASSLGQINTEAFF	TGCGCCAGCAGCTTGGGGCAGATTAACACTGAAGCTTTCTTT
TRBV19	NA	NA	TRBJ2-5	CASSIDNDPRWAQYF	TGTGCCAGTAGTATAGACAACGACCCAAGATGGGCCCAGTACTTC
TRBV2	NA	NA	TRBJ1-2	CASSEGGGYGYTF	TGTGCCAGCAGTGAAGGAGGGGGTTATGGCTACACCTTC
TRBV6-6	NA	NA	TRBJ1-5	CASSYSRGIQPQHF	TGTGCCAGCAGTTACTCGAGGGGGATCCAGCCCCAGCATTTT
TRBV7-2	once	NA	TRBJ2-5	CASSSNGGGQTQYF	TGTGCCAGCAGCTCCAATGGGGGCGGTCAGACCCAGTACTTC
TRBV6-5	NA	NA	TRBJ1-1	CASSYPGGGDTEAFF	TGTGCCAGCAGTTACCCGGGAGGGGGGGACACTGAAGCTTTCTTT
TRBV7-2	NA	TRBD1	TRBJ1-2	CASSSTGGLGANYGYTF	TGTGCCAGCAGCTCGACAGGGGGCTTAGGTGCTAACTATGGCTACACCTTC
TRBV30	once	TRBD2	TRBJ2-1	CAWGLGEGHWYEQFF	TGTGCCTGGGGTCTAGGGGAGGGCCATTGGTATGAGCAGTTCTTC
TRBV5-4	NA	NA	TRBJ2-1	CASSSTVRTAYNEQFF	TGTGCCAGCAGCTCCACGGTGAGGACAGCATACAATGAGCAGTTCTTC
TRBV19	NA	TRBD2	TRBJ2-5	CASSTRSLAVQETQYF	TGTGCCAGTAGTACTCGCTCACTAGCGGTCCAAGAGACCCAGTACTTC
TRBV24-1	NA	TRBD2	TRBJ2-3	CATSPGTSQYF	TGTGCCACCAGTCCCGGGACTAGCCAGTATTTT
TRBV4-1	few	NA	TRBJ1-1	CASSQDLTEMNTEAFF	TGCGCCAGCAGCCAAGATCTGACGGAGATGAACACTGAAGCTTTCTTT
TRBV12-3/TRBV12-4	NA	NA	TRBJ1-1	CASTNRGNTEAFF	TGTGCCAGCACTAACCGGGGGAACACTGAAGCTTTCTTT
TRBV12-3/TRBV12-4	few	NA	TRBJ1-2	CASTLAGPLGYTF	TGTGCCAGCACCTTGGCCGGGCCGTTAGGCTACACCTTC
TRBV5-4	NA	TRBD2	TRBJ2-5	CASSPAGSRETQYF	TGTGCCAGCAGCCCAGCGGGGTCTCGGGAGACCCAGTACTTC
TRBV10-3	NA	TRBD1	TRBJ1-2	CAISDPAGQGYGYTF	TGTGCCATCAGTGATCCCGCGGGACAGGGCTATGGCTACACCTTC
TRBV11-3	NA	NA	TRBJ2-3	CASSLLGTTDTQYF	TGTGCCAGCAGCTTATTAGGGACCACAGATACGCAGTATTTT
TRBV7-3	NA	NA	TRBJ1-2	CASSANPGASYTF	TGTGCCAGCTCCGCGAACCCGGGGGCTAGCTACACCTTC
TRBV3-1/TRBV3-2	NA	NA	TRBJ1-4	CASSRRGVTNEKLFF	TGTGCCAGCAGCCGGCGGGGGGTGACTAATGAAAAACTGTTTTTT
TRBV2	NA	NA	TRBJ1-6	CASRALIGQNPLHF	TGTGCCAGCAGAGCGCTTATAGGGCAGAATCCCCTCCACTTT
TRBV29-1	NA	NA	TRBJ1-1	CSGGKAVDTEAFF	TGCAGCGGTGGTAAGGCAGTAGACACTGAAGCTTTCTTT
TRBV30	NA	NA	TRBJ1-1	CAWSRRTLGGREAFF	TGTGCCTGGAGTCGACGGACCCTAGGCGGCCGTGAAGCTTTCTTT
TRBV6-6	NA	NA	TRBJ2-1	CASSRSGLAYNEQFF	TGTGCCAGCAGTCGATCGGGACTTGCATACAATGAGCAGTTCTTC
TRBV7-9	NA	TRBD2	TRBJ2-2	CASSPLGLAGVAIGELFF	TGTGCCAGCAGCCCCCTAGGACTAGCGGGAGTCGCGATCGGGGAGCTGTTTTTT
TRBV5-1	NA	NA	TRBJ1-1	CASSWGGGSNTEAFF	TGCGCCAGCAGCTGGGGGGGCGGATCGAACACTGAAGCTTTCTTT
TRBV5-5	NA	NA	TRBJ1-2	CASSMELGDISGYTF	TGTGCCAGCAGCATGGAATTAGGGGACATCTCAGGCTACACCTTC
TRBV7-2	few	NA	TRBJ1-2	CASSLVTAGRKSYGYTF	TGTGCCAGCAGCTTAGTAACGGCCGGGCGTAAGTCCTATGGCTACACCTTC
TRBV5-1	NA	NA	TRBJ1-4	CASSKPTVGDEKLFF	TGCGCCAGCAGCAAACCGACGGTCGGAGATGAAAAACTGTTTTTT
TRBV2	NA	NA	TRBJ1-3	CASSEVAGSGNTIYF	TGTGCCAGCAGTGAAGTTGCAGGGTCTGGAAACACCATATATTTT
TRBV19	few	NA	TRBJ2-1	CASSFWNEQFF	TGTGCCAGTAGTTTCTGGAATGAGCAGTTCTTC
TRBV7-8	NA	NA	TRBJ2-1	CASRLGGGGTIWDNEQFF	TGTGCCAGCAGGTTAGGAGGGGGCGGGACCATATGGGACAATGAGCAGTTCTTC
TRBV15	NA	NA	TRBJ2-1	CATSRAPNDEQFF	TGTGCCACCAGCAGAGCCCCCAACGATGAGCAGTTCTTC
TRBV19	NA	TRBD1	TRBJ2-5	CASGDRGGQETQYF	TGTGCCAGCGGAGACAGGGGAGGCCAAGAGACCCAGTACTTC